One T cell receptor (beta chain) is described in this entry. This clone was found once. The specificity of this receptor is unknown. No base qualities exist here, and no much larger clone lies one base off it. The data originate from a study of radiotherapy plus CTLA-4 blockade in lung cancer listed by TCRdb under 2018. The study in broad terms: Objective responses were observed in 15% to 20% of enrolled patients, and disease control was achieved in 30% to 40%.

The full study reports these points: After treatment with radiotherapy and ipilimumab, TCR clones that originated in tumors expanded in peripheral blood. Early dynamic changes in blood T cell clones, together with increased serum interferon-beta after radiation, were reported as the strongest predictors of response.

The method behind the library was the immunoSEQ multiplex PCR assay. This immuneACCESS table, as held by TCRdb, lists in-frame sequences with V and J called but not all clones. Of the missing ones, under half trace to an unresolved V gene in checked studies; the others have no known cause. This sample holds tens of thousands of clones; more than 60% were observed only once. Jointly, the top ten make up under 25% of the sample. Focal radiation therapy combined with CTLA-4 blockade (ipilimumab) was tested in patients with chemo-refractory metastatic non-small-cell lung cancer. CDR1 and CDR2 were assigned from the germline V gene as MDHEN and SYDVKM. Relative to germline, V is 2 bases shorter and J is 7 bases shorter, with 17 bases between their ends. The CDR3 runs 16 residues from the cysteine to the phenylalanine. Only the CDR3 region is kept as DNA, spanning 48 bases read in frame from base 1.

The sequence is built from TRBV28 and TRBJ1-4, and perhaps TRBD1 as D gene, on 5 matching bases. The sequenced sample was peripheral blood, obtained from a patient treated with radiotherapy plus ipilimumab. The TCR was taken from a human donor with non-small cell lung cancer whose response to radiotherapy plus ipilimumab could not be evaluated. Some clones in this sample may be carry-over from other donors' samples. The CDR3 here reads CASSLTPSRQFEKLFF. The DNA sequence is as follows: TGTGCCAGCAGTTTAACCCCTTCAAGACAGTTTGAAAAACTGTTTTTT.